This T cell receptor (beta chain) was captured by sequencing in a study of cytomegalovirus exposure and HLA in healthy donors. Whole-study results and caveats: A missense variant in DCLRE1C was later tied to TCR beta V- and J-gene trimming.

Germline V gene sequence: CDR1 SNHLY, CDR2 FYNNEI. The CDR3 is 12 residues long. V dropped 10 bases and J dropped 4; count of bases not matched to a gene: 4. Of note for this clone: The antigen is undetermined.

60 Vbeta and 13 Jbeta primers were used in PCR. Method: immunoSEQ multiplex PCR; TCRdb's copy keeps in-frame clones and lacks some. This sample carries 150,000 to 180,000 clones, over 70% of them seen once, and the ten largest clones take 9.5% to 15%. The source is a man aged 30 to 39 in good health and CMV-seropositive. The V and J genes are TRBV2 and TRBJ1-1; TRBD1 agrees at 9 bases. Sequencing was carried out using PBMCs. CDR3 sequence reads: CAKGQGGTEAFF. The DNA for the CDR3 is TGTGCCAAGGGACAGGGAGGCACTGAAGCTTTCTTT.